What follows are 5 T cell receptor beta chains derived from one specimen sequenced in a study of neoadjuvant anti-PD-1 for oral cavity cancer. Data came from immunoSEQ multiplex PCR; TCRdb stores just in-frame clones and leaves some out. The data contain under 10,000 clones, 75% to 85% of them singletons. Stated time point: after neoadjuvant nivolumab, at surgical resection. The sequences come from PBMCs, collected after nivolumab (anti-PD-1) treatment. Receptors were obtained from a person between 35 and 79 years old with oral cavity squamous cell carcinoma.

V usage is TRBV7-2 and J usage is TRBJ2-7; D might be TRBD2 (5 bases). V gave up 1 base and J gave up 4 bases, with 8 bases separating them. Germline V gene sequence: CDR1 SGHTA, CDR2 FQGNSA. This CDR3 is built from 13 residues. The CDR3 region has the DNA TGTGCCAGCAGCTTAGTGTCGGGGTACGAGCAGTACTTC. This translates into CASSLVSGYEQYF. Drawing the rest from reference TRBV7-2 and TRBJ2-7, the complete variable domain is GAGVSQSPSNKVTEKGKDVELRCDPISGHTALYWYRQSLGQGLEFLIYFQGNSAPDKSGLPSDRFSAERTGGSVSTLTIQRTQQEDSAVYLCASSLVSGYEQYFGPGTRLTVT.

The CDR3 DNA sequence: TGTGCCAGCAGCCCACAGGCCCTCCGGGAGAATGAGCAGTTCTTC. It codes for CASSPQALRENEQFF. The V call is TRBV27, the J call TRBJ2-1, with D tentatively TRBD2 (6 bases). CDR1 is MNHEY, CDR2 SMNVEV, per germline (reference sequence). The germline V and J ends were trimmed by 6 bases and 7 bases, with 19 bases remaining between them. The CDR3 covers 15 residues.

The chain links TRBV14 to TRBJ1-2; D is uncertain. Germline V gene sequence: CDR1 SGHDN, CDR2 FVKESK. V was cut by 1 base and J by 7 bases, with 7 bases left in between. The CDR3 length is 12 residues. The CDR3 here is CASSQGEVGYTF. The CDR3 bases are TGTGCCAGCAGCCAAGGGGAAGTTGGCTACACCTTC.

The CDR3 DNA reads as TGTGCCAGCAGCTTAGTCAGACAGGGTAGAGAGTCCAATGAGCAGTTCTTC. Residues: CASSLVRQGRESNEQFF. The V and J genes are TRBV7-9 and TRBJ2-1; 7 nucleotides line up with TRBD1. The CDR3 consists of 17 residues. Germline CDR1 is SEHNR and CDR2 is FQNEAQ (reference sequence). The junction had 12 bases not matched to a gene; V was cut back by 1 base and J by 6 bases.

The chain has TRBV22-1 and TRBJ1-1; the table's D call, TRBD1, was not checked against the DNA. TRBV22-1 is a recognized pseudogene. The CDR3 covers 16 residues. CDR3 protein: CPGSPRDRGLNTEAFF. CDR3 sequence (DNA): TGTCCTGGGAGCCCCCGGGACAGGGGATTGAACACTGAAGCTTTCTTT.